These T cell receptor beta chains were read from a single sample in a study of blood T cells in healthy people across ages. A single record per CDR3 protein comes from TCRdb applying MiXCR to the 5' RACE reads. The sample gives 1.5 million to 1.9 million distinct CDR3 sequences, under 55% of which show up once; around 4% is in the top ten. Sample: blood. These receptors all come from a young woman in good health. CDR3s include the opening cysteine and the closing phenylalanine or tryptophan.

j_gene: TRBJ2-7; v_gene: TRBV2; CDR3aa: CASTPGQGPFYEQYF
j_gene: TRBJ1-2; v_gene: TRBV6-5; CDR3aa: CASSSSRVGYGYTF
j_gene: TRBJ2-3; v_gene: TRBV20-1; CDR3aa: CSAVNSGGAGDTQYF
j_gene: TRBJ2-1; v_gene: TRBV13; CDR3aa: CASSRGTSDEQFF
j_gene: TRBJ2-1; v_gene: TRBV5-1; CDR3aa: CASSKRAGGSNPESYNEQFF
j_gene: TRBJ2-3; v_gene: TRBV15; CDR3aa: CATSTWTSGRDHTQYF
j_gene: TRBJ2-1; v_gene: TRBV11-3; CDR3aa: CASSRRGDEQFF
j_gene: TRBJ2-1; v_gene: TRBV27; CDR3aa: CASKPGTSGRGGYNEQFF
j_gene: TRBJ2-7; v_gene: TRBV24-1; CDR3aa: CATGGTSRHEQYF
j_gene: NA; v_gene: TRBV12-3/TRBV12-4; CDR3aa: CSSSRTDEQYF
j_gene: TRBJ2-3; v_gene: TRBV9; CDR3aa: CASSARGLADPTDTQYF
j_gene: TRBJ2-5; v_gene: TRBV4-3; CDR3aa: CASSQGSGGQKTQYF
j_gene: TRBJ1-1; v_gene: TRBV2; CDR3aa: CASRFRGRGNTEAFF
j_gene: TRBJ1-2; v_gene: TRBV7-9; CDR3aa: CASSFPGASAYGYTF
j_gene: TRBJ2-1; v_gene: TRBV11-3; CDR3aa: CASSAGSGSSYNEQFF
j_gene: NA; v_gene: TRBV7-8; CDR3aa: CASSLSRDSHYEQYF
j_gene: TRBJ2-7; v_gene: TRBV27; CDR3aa: CASSLSQREDSSYEQYF
j_gene: TRBJ2-5; v_gene: TRBV4-1; CDR3aa: CASSQLGLAMKETQYF
j_gene: TRBJ2-7; v_gene: TRBV20-1; CDR3aa: CSASKSDSSYEQYF
j_gene: TRBJ1-1; v_gene: TRBV7-9; CDR3aa: CASSLPGARTEAFF
j_gene: TRBJ1-6; v_gene: TRBV5-6; CDR3aa: CASSLGPSENSPLHF
j_gene: TRBJ2-1; v_gene: TRBV25-1; CDR3aa: CASSPEPSSGSYNEQFF
j_gene: TRBJ1-2; v_gene: TRBV14; CDR3aa: CASSQEGSRILGYGYTF
j_gene: TRBJ1-2; v_gene: TRBV6-6; CDR3aa: CASSYFFGLQSEGYTF
j_gene: TRBJ1-5; v_gene: TRBV13; CDR3aa: CASSRQGRQPQHF
j_gene: TRBJ1-2; v_gene: TRBV29-1; CDR3aa: CSVDQTRNYGYTF
j_gene: TRBJ1-1; v_gene: TRBV7-2; CDR3aa: CASSWDQTRPEAFF
j_gene: TRBJ2-5; v_gene: TRBV5-1; CDR3aa: CASQELGQETQYF
j_gene: TRBJ1-1; v_gene: TRBV29-1; CDR3aa: CSVETQQRNTEAFF
j_gene: TRBJ1-1; v_gene: TRBV28; CDR3aa: CASSSRTGPRTEAFF
j_gene: TRBJ2-3; v_gene: TRBV6-2/TRBV6-3; CDR3aa: CASSYSWTSGSTDTQYF
j_gene: TRBJ2-3; v_gene: TRBV24-1; CDR3aa: CATSDRGGQGSDTQYF
j_gene: TRBJ1-1; v_gene: TRBV7-9; CDR3aa: CASKGTGTEAFF
j_gene: TRBJ2-7; v_gene: TRBV20-1; CDR3aa: CSARDPRQGAQEQYF
j_gene: TRBJ1-2; v_gene: TRBV4-2; CDR3aa: CASSRPAQANYGYTF
j_gene: TRBJ1-2; v_gene: TRBV6-5; CDR3aa: CASTFGGGLYGYTF
j_gene: TRBJ1-2; v_gene: TRBV27; CDR3aa: CASSLNFRDYGYTF
j_gene: TRBJ1-1; v_gene: TRBV21-1; CDR3aa: CASSKLAAAGSMNTEAFF